This T cell receptor (beta chain) was identified in a study of blood T cells in healthy people across ages. The authors ran a second PCR of 7 to 11 cycles using a sample-barcoded 5' primer and a J-beta primer mix. TCRdb called the 5' RACE reads again in MiXCR, with one record for every CDR3 protein. The sample lists roughly 1.6 million distinct CDR3 sequences, 30% to 35% occurring once. V was clipped by 0 bases and J by 8 bases, with 14 bases between them. Germline lookup yields CDR1 SGHDT and CDR2 YYEEEE. The CDR3 is 14 residues long. The chain has TRBV5-6 and TRBJ1-2; possibly TRBD1 for D (6 bases). Material for sequencing was blood. The TCR comes from a woman under 40 in good health. CDR3 DNA sequence: TGTGCCAGCAGCTTGGGAAACAGGGCTGACGGCTACACCTTC. Translation: CASSLGNRADGYTF.